Listed below are T cell receptor beta chains from one sample, sequenced in a study of regulatory and conventional T cells in RAG deficiency. TCRdb's table, derived via immunoSEQ multiplex PCR, lists solely in-frame clones and lacks some. The table has more than 40,000 clones, 90% seen once; the top ten hold 0.51%. These data were likewise used in another study, on regulatory T cells.

Input material: CD4+ effector T cells sorted from blood. The source of these receptors is a human donor in good health. Each CDR3 is given with its conserved first and last residue. D genes are given only for firm matches. Not every row has a clone size; where given, it reads once, few, many or a size class.

j_call cdr3_length clone_size d_call v_call cdr3_nt cdr3_aa
TRBJ1-2 13 . . TRBV19 TGTGCCAGTACCTCCTTACTTAACTATGGCTACACCTTC CASTSLLNYGYTF
TRBJ2-5 14 . . TRBV21-1 TGTGCCAGCAGCAAAGAGGACAGACAAGAGACCCAGTACTTC CASSKEDRQETQYF
TRBJ1-3 15 . . TRBV28 TGTGCCAGCAGAGAACAGAGAGGCTCTGGAAACACCATATATTTT CASREQRGSGNTIYF
TRBJ1-5 15 once . TRBV6-5 TGTGCCAGCAGTCTCCACCAGGGAGCAGGGCAGCCCCAGCATTTT CASSLHQGAGQPQHF
TRBJ2-6 15 . . TRBV11-3 TGTGCCAGCAGCTCAGGAATCTCTGGGGCCAACGTCCTGACTTTC CASSSGISGANVLTF
TRBJ2-5 15 . TRBD2 TRBV7-9 TGTGCCAGCAGCCCCACCACTAGCGGGCAAGAGACCCAGTACTTC CASSPTTSGQETQYF
TRBJ1-1 18 once . TRBV5-6 TGTGCCAGCAGCCATATTAGGAGTCGCAGGGACGGTGACACCGAAGCTTTCTTT CASSHIRSRRDGDTEAFF
TRBJ2-7 11 . . TRBV28 TGTGCCAGCTTCTCGTCCTACGAGCAGTACTTC CASFSSYEQYF
TRBJ1-2 15 . . TRBV27 TGTGCCAGCAGCCCCGTGCCGGCCAGGGTTATTGGCTACACCTTC CASSPVPARVIGYTF
TRBJ2-7 17 . TRBD1 TRBV11-2 TGTGCCAGCAGCTTAGACCGAACAGGGGGCGGCTCCTACGAGCAGTACTTC CASSLDRTGGGSYEQYF
TRBJ2-7 11 . . TRBV20-1 TGCAGTGCAACCGCTGACTACGAGCAGTACTTC CSATADYEQYF
TRBJ1-5 15 . TRBD1 TRBV19 TGTGCCAGTAGAGGGACAGGGAGTAGCAATCAGCCCCAGCATTTT CASRGTGSSNQPQHF
TRBJ2-3 14 . . TRBV7-9 TGTGCCAGCAGGGTACCGGGGAATACAGATACGCAGTATTTT CASRVPGNTDTQYF
TRBJ2-5 15 . TRBD2 TRBV30 TGTGCCTGCCGGAAGGAGGGAGGGAGGCCCGGGACCCAGTACTTC CACRKEGGRPGTQYF
TRBJ1-5 18 . . TRBV4-1 TGCGCCAGCAGCCAAGATGCATCGCGGGAGTACGGCAATCAGCCCCAGCATTTT CASSQDASREYGNQPQHF
TRBJ1-5 13 . TRBD1 TRBV7-9 TGTGCCAGCAGCTCGGACAGGGGCGGGCCCCAGCATTTT CASSSDRGGPQHF
TRBJ1-1 13 . . TRBV30 TGTGCCTGGAGTGGACAGCCGAACACTGAAGCTTTCTTT CAWSGQPNTEAFF
TRBJ2-1 18 . TRBD2 TRBV27 TGTGCCAGCAGTTTATGGGCCGTCGGTAGCGGGAGGTACAATGAGCAGTTCTTC CASSLWAVGSGRYNEQFF
TRBJ2-2 14 . . TRBV19 TGTGCCAGTAGTATATTGACGAACACCGGGGAGCTGTTTTTT CASSILTNTGELFF
TRBJ1-2 14 . . TRBV18 TGTGCCAGCTCACCAGGGGGGGGCTGGTATGGCTACACCTTC CASSPGGGWYGYTF
TRBJ2-1 16 . . TRBV7-9 TGTGCCAGCAGCTTAGTGGGGGGCCTCGCCTACAATGAGCAGTTCTTC CASSLVGGLAYNEQFF
TRBJ2-3 20 . . TRBV21-1 TGTGCCAGCAGCAATTGGTTCGACAGGCCACTCCCCTCCGAGACAGATACGCAGTATTTT CASSNWFDRPLPSETDTQYF
TRBJ1-2 12 . TRBD1 TRBV18 TGTGCCAGCTCAGAAGACAGGGATGGCTACACCTTC CASSEDRDGYTF
TRBJ2-7 15 . TRBD1 TRBV11-2 TGTGCCAGCAGCTCCTTAAGGGACAGCTCCTACGAGCAGTACTTC CASSSLRDSSYEQYF
TRBJ2-7 15 . TRBD1 TRBV10-3 TGTGCCATCAGTGGGGGGGGACAGGGTTCCTACGAGCAGTACTTC CAISGGGQGSYEQYF
TRBJ2-1 15 . TRBD2 TRBV10-2 TGCGCCAGTAGAGCGGGGGGGCCGTCCTACAATGAGCAGTTCTTC CASRAGGPSYNEQFF
TRBJ1-5 15 . TRBD1 TRBV6-5 TGTGCCAGCAGTGGATATGGGACAGGGGGTCAGCCCCAGCATTTT CASSGYGTGGQPQHF
TRBJ1-1 14 . . TRBV10-1 TGCGCCAGCAGTGAGTCTCGGACGAACACTGAAGCTTTCTTT CASSESRTNTEAFF
TRBJ2-1 15 . . TRBV9 TGTGCCAGCAGCGTAGTTGGGGGCGCCTACAATGAGCAGTTCTTC CASSVVGGAYNEQFF
TRBJ1-5 14 few . TRBV19 TGTGCCAGTAGTATTGTGCCAAAAAATCAGCCCCAGCATTTT CASSIVPKNQPQHF
TRBJ1-2 13 . TRBD1 TRBV2 TGTGCCGGGGAACGGGACAGAGGGAATGGCTACACCTTC CAGERDRGNGYTF
TRBJ2-6 15 few . TRBV27 TGTGCCAGCAGTTTAGACTCCTCTGGGGCCAACGTCCTGACTTTC CASSLDSSGANVLTF
TRBJ1-3 14 . TRBD1 TRBV11-3 TGTGCCAGCAGCAATGGACAGGGGGCCCACACCATATATTTT CASSNGQGAHTIYF
TRBJ2-3 16 . TRBD2 TRBV7-3 TGTGCCAGCAGCACCGGGACTAGCGGAAGCACAGATACGCAGTATTTT CASSTGTSGSTDTQYF
TRBJ1-3 14 . . TRBV5-1 TGCGCCAGCAGCCCGGGAGGCTCTGGAAACACCATATATTTT CASSPGGSGNTIYF
TRBJ1-2 13 . TRBD1 TRBV2 TGTGCCAGCAGTAGACAGGGGAACTATGGCTACACCTTC CASSRQGNYGYTF
TRBJ2-3 16 . TRBD2 TRBV28 TGTGCCAGCAGTACGACTCTAGCGGGAGGGACAGATACGCAGTATTTT CASSTTLAGGTDTQYF
TRBJ1-1 17 . TRBD1 TRBV18 TGTGCCAGCTTCCGCATGGGACAGGGGACAGGGGGCACTGAAGCTTTCTTT CASFRMGQGTGGTEAFF
TRBJ2-1 16 . TRBD2 TRBV25-1 TGTGCCAGCAGTGAATTGGGTAGCGGGGGATACAATGAGCAGTTCTTC CASSELGSGGYNEQFF
TRBJ2-7 15 . TRBD2 TRBV5-6 TGTGCCAGCAGCTTGAGGCGGGAGGCCCGGTCAGAGCAGTACTTC CASSLRREARSEQYF
TRBJ2-5 16 . TRBD1 TRBV19 TGTGCCAGTAGTATAGCTCCCGGGACAGGACGAGAGACCCAGTACTTC CASSIAPGTGRETQYF
TRBJ1-4 16 . . TRBV18 TGTGCCAGCTCACCAATGGACACTGCAACTAATGAAAAACTGTTTTTT CASSPMDTATNEKLFF
TRBJ1-4 16 . . TRBV6-1 TGTGCCAGCAGTGAAGCGTTGCTCAGCATAGGGGAAAAACTGTTTTTT CASSEALLSIGEKLFF
TRBJ2-5 17 few . TRBV21-1 TGTGCCAGCAGCGACCTGGAAGGGACAGGGGGCCAAGAGACCCAGTACTTC CASSDLEGTGGQETQYF
TRBJ2-7 15 . . TRBV28 TGTGCCAGCAGTTTAACGGCGGGACAGACCTACGAGCAGTACTTC CASSLTAGQTYEQYF
TRBJ1-2 13 . . TRBV5-1 TGCGCCAGCAGCATTTCAGGGGACTATGGCTACACCTTC CASSISGDYGYTF
TRBJ2-3 14 . . TRBV11-3 TGTGCCAGCAGCCTTGCTTTGGCCCCAGATACGCAGTATTTT CASSLALAPDTQYF
TRBJ1-1 14 . . TRBV5-5 TGTGCCAGCAGCTTGCCAGGGATGAACACTGAAGCTTTCTTT CASSLPGMNTEAFF
TRBJ2-7 14 . . TRBV28 TGTGCCAGCAGTTTAAGGGCGAGTCTCTACGAGCAGTACTTC CASSLRASLYEQYF
TRBJ1-2 15 . TRBD1 TRBV5-4 TGTGCCAGCCGCGCCCCGGACAGGGGGACGGATGGCTACACCTTC CASRAPDRGTDGYTF
TRBJ2-1 13 . TRBD2 TRBV30 TGTGCCTGGAGAACTAGCGGGACGAATGAGCAGTTCTTC CAWRTSGTNEQFF
TRBJ1-2 13 . . TRBV9 TGTGCCAGCAGCGTAGACTCAGGGGTCGGCTACACCTTC CASSVDSGVGYTF
TRBJ2-1 16 . . TRBV6-5 TGTGCCAGCAGTTCTACAGGCGAGAGCTCCTACAATGAGCAGTTCTTC CASSSTGESSYNEQFF
TRBJ2-7 15 . TRBD2 TRBV6-1 TGTGCCAGCAGTGAATGGGGGACTAGCGACTACGAGCAGTACTTC CASSEWGTSDYEQYF
TRBJ2-3 16 . . TRBV7-9 TGTGCCAGCAGCCATAGGACTCCACCCAGCACAGATACGCAGTATTTT CASSHRTPPSTDTQYF
TRBJ1-4 15 . TRBD1 TRBV18 TGTGCCAGCTCACCATATAGACAGGGGCTTGAAAAACTGTTTTTT CASSPYRQGLEKLFF
TRBJ2-7 17 . . TRBV28 TGTGCCAGCAGTTTATTTTTAGGCGACGGGGGTTCGTACGAGCAGTACTTC CASSLFLGDGGSYEQYF